A single sample is the source of the 27 T cell receptor beta chains below, sequenced in a study of blood T cell repertoires in COVID-19. TCRdb keeps only in-frame clones here, not all; method: immunoSEQ multiplex PCR. The sample consists of 30,000 to 45,000 clones, roughly 80% of them appearing once. Sample: peripheral blood. These receptors originate from a man older than 75 with active or convalescent COVID-19.

The rearrangement joins TRBV6-5 to TRBJ2-3; no clear D. The germline CDR1 and CDR2 sequences are MNHEY and SVGAGI. This CDR3 contains 11 residues. V dropped 5 bases and J dropped 6 bases, with 6 bases sitting between them. The CDR3 loop is CASSTLDTQYF. CDR3 sequence (DNA): TGTGCCAGCAGTACTCTGGATACGCAGTATTTT.

The V call is TRBV7-6, the J call TRBJ1-3, with 7 bases aligning to TRBD1. The CDR3 is 17 amino acids. Germline V gene sequence: CDR1 SGHVS, CDR2 FNYEAQ. The V gene end was trimmed by 3 bases and the J gene end by 0 bases; junction bases not matched to a gene: 8. For the CDR3, the DNA is TGTGCCAGCAGCTTGAGAAGACAGGGCGGCTCTGGAAACACCATATATTTT. This sequence encodes CASSLRRQGGSGNTIYF.

The rearrangement links TRBV3-1 (or the pseudogene TRBV3-2) to TRBJ2-3; 9 bases line up with TRBD2. CDR1 is LGHDT and CDR2 is YNNKEL in the germline V gene (reference sequence). V was pared by 0 bases and J by 2 bases, with 3 bases of the junction left unmatched. The CDR3 is made up of 16 amino acids. CDR3 residues: CASSQELAGYTDTQYF. The DNA of the CDR3 is TGTGCCAGCAGCCAAGAGCTAGCGGGGTACACAGATACGCAGTATTTT.

The rearrangement uses TRBV15 and TRBJ1-2; 12 nucleotides line up with TRBD1. Germline loops: CDR1 LNHNV, CDR2 YYDKDF (reference sequence). Trimming cost V 1 base and J 5 bases; bases outside gene matches: 8. CDR3 length equals 17 residues. CDR3 coding DNA: TGTGCCACCAGCAGAGCCGGGACAGGGGGCGCCGGGTATGGCTACACCTTC. This encodes CATSRAGTGGAGYGYTF.

The CDR3 reads CASSPSDGYTF. In nucleotides, the CDR3 is TGTGCCAGCAGCCCCTCGGATGGCTACACCTTC. J is TRBJ1-2 and V is TRBV7-3; no clear D. Germline CDR1 and CDR2: SGHTA and FQGTGA. This CDR3 is 11 amino acids long. The germline V and J ends were trimmed by 5 bases and 6 bases, with 7 bases remaining between them.

This chain uses TRBV5-1 with TRBJ2-7; TRBD2 might be the D (5 bases). Germline lookup yields CDR1 SGHRS and CDR2 YFSETQ. V was cut by 6 bases and J by 5 bases, with 18 bases left in between. The CDR3 runs 14 residues. This CDR3 reads CASKGRELSHEQYF. CDR3 sequence (DNA): TGCGCCAGCAAGGGTCGGGAATTGAGCCACGAGCAGTACTTC.

The chain combines TRBV12-5 with TRBJ2-2, with TRBD2 matching 7 bases. This CDR3 has 15 residues. The V gene end was trimmed by 2 bases and the J gene end by 6 bases; junction bases not matched to a gene: 6. CDR1 and CDR2 from the germline V gene are LGHNT and FRNRAP. The CDR3 spells CASGLPRGEAGELFF. CDR3 DNA sequence: TGTGCTAGTGGTTTGCCCCGGGGGGAAGCCGGGGAGCTGTTTTTT.

This rearrangement joins TRBV6-2 or TRBV6-3 to TRBJ2-7, with D tentatively TRBD1 (6 bases). The CDR3 runs 15 residues. Germline V lookup: CDR1 MNHEY, CDR2 SVGEGT. V was clipped by 2 bases and J by 1 base, with 12 bases between them. The CDR3 is CASSYNSRGSYEQYF. The CDR3 DNA follows: TGTGCCAGCAGTTACAATTCTAGGGGGTCCTACGAGCAGTACTTC.

This chain uses TRBV2 with TRBJ1-3; 7 positions match TRBD1. This CDR3 comprises 15 residues. Germline V gene sequence: CDR1 SNHLY, CDR2 FYNNEI. After removal of 4 bases from V and 1 base from J, the junction contained 4 bases not matched to a gene. This CDR3 is CASSAVRGSGNTIYF. The CDR3 DNA reads TGTGCCAGCAGTGCTGTCAGGGGGTCTGGAAACACCATATATTTT.

The chain is built from TRBV11-2 and TRBJ2-5; D remains ambiguous. CDR1 is SGHAT and CDR2 is FQNNGV in the germline V gene. V was shortened by 5 bases and J by 5 bases, with 6 bases between the two germline ends. This CDR3 region has 11 residues. The DNA for the CDR3 is TGTGCCAGCAGCCCACTGGAGACCCAGTACTTC. This codes for CASSPLETQYF. The variable domain in full, with the rest retrieved from reference TRBV11-2 and TRBJ2-5, is EAGVAQSPRYKIIEKRQSVAFWCNPISGHATLYWYQQILGQGPKLLIQFQNNGVVDDSQLPKDRFSAERLKGVDSTLKIQPAKLEDSAVYLCASSPLETQYFGPGTRLLVL.

V and J are TRBV4-1 and TRBJ1-5; D uncertain. V lost 1 base, J lost 8 bases, and 15 bases lay in between. Germline V CDR1 and CDR2: MGHRA, YSYEKL. This CDR3 has 15 residues. The CDR3 DNA sequence: TGCGCCAGCAGCCAAGTGTATTCGCCGGGAGAGCCCCAGCATTTT. Translated, it gives CASSQVYSPGEPQHF.

The chain employs TRBV4-1 and TRBJ2-7; perhaps TRBD1 as D (5 bases). CDR3 length equals 15 residues. Trimming removed 0 bases at V and 3 bases at J, with 12 bases between. Germline V gene lookup returns CDR1 MGHRA and CDR2 YSYEKL. DNA for the CDR3: TGCGCCAGCAGCCAAGATCGTACAGGAATCTACGAGCAGTACTTC. Protein product: CASSQDRTGIYEQYF.

The rearrangement joins TRBV5-1 to TRBJ2-2, with D perhaps TRBD2 (6 bases). The CDR3 totals 17 residues. The V end lost 0 bases, the J end lost 3 bases, and 15 bases lay between the germline ends. Germline CDR1 SGHRS, CDR2 YFSETQ. CDR3 in DNA: TGCGCCAGCAGCTTGGCCGGTGGAGGGGCGGACACCGGGGAGCTGTTTTTT. Its protein product is CASSLAGGGADTGELFF.

V and J are TRBV6-5 and TRBJ2-3; TRBD1 aligns across 9 bases. The germline CDR1 and CDR2 sequences are MNHEY and SVGAGI. The V gene end was trimmed by 7 bases and the J gene end by 4 bases; junction bases not matched to a gene: 9. The CDR3 covers 15 residues. CDR3 in amino acids: CASKGAGTGPDTQYF. The CDR3 coding sequence is TGTGCCAGCAAAGGGGCCGGGACAGGGCCAGATACGCAGTATTTT.

Only a few counts were recorded for this clone. Additional DNA sequences in this sample encode the identical CDR3. J is TRBJ1-3 and V is TRBV7-9, with 9 bases lining up with TRBD1. Germline CDR1 SEHNR, CDR2 FQNEAQ (reference sequence). The CDR3 contains 15 residues. With V trimmed by 5 bases and J by 3 bases, 5 bases remained unmatched. The CDR3 bases are TGTGCCAGCAGCAAACAGGGGGCTAGTGGAAACACCATATATTTT. The encoded protein is CASSKQGASGNTIYF.

This clone has a single count. The chain couples TRBV4-3 to TRBJ2-1; 10 nucleotides match TRBD2. Germline CDR1 reads LGHNA; CDR2 reads YSLEER. This CDR3 has 17 amino acids. V dropped 0 bases and J dropped 6; count of bases not matched to a gene: 8. In DNA, the CDR3 is TGCGCCAGCAGCCAAGATTTCGCTAGCGGGAGAGTCAATGAGCAGTTCTTC. It translates to CASSQDFASGRVNEQFF.

This rearrangement joins TRBV7-9 to TRBJ2-3; 15 nucleotides match TRBD2. This CDR3 contains 18 residues. Trimming at V came to 2 bases and at J to 0 bases, leaving 3 bases not matched to a gene. CDR1 is SEHNR and CDR2 is FQNEAQ in the germline V gene (reference sequence). The CDR3 DNA sequence: TGTGCCAGCAGCTTACCGGGACTAGCGGGAGGTAGCACAGATACGCAGTATTTT. Encoded protein: CASSLPGLAGGSTDTQYF.

CDR3 region: CASRTASSALYEQYF. The CDR3 DNA follows: TGCGCCAGCAGGACCGCTTCTAGCGCACTCTACGAGCAGTACTTC. The gene calls are TRBV10-2 and TRBJ2-7, with a tentative D call TRBD2 (6 bases). CDR1 is WSHSY, CDR2 SAAADI, per germline. The CDR3 consists of 15 residues. V gave up 6 bases and J gave up 3 bases, with 18 bases separating them.

The gene calls are TRBV7-2 and TRBJ2-3; D is unresolved. The germline V and J ends were trimmed by 4 bases and 2 bases, with 13 bases remaining between them. The germline gives CDR1 SGHTA, CDR2 FQGNSA. The length of the CDR3 is 15 residues. The CDR3 DNA reads TGTGCCAGCAGCTCAACGATCCTATCCACAGATACGCAGTATTTT. Amino acids: CASSSTILSTDTQYF.

The V gene is TRBV2, the J gene TRBJ2-2, with D hard to call. Trimming stripped 5 bases from V and 1 base from J, with 14 bases between. Germline V CDR1 and CDR2: SNHLY, FYNNEI. This CDR3 has 16 amino acids. CDR3 sequence: CASSYNSPMNTGELFF. The CDR3 region has the DNA TGTGCCAGCAGTTATAATAGCCCGATGAACACCGGGGAGCTGTTTTTT.

The J gene is TRBJ2-5, the V gene TRBV11-3, with TRBD1 as a possible D gene (6 bases). The V end was cut by 2 bases, the J end by 5 bases, with 15 bases between. CDR3 length: 15 amino acids. The V gene's germline CDR1 is SGHNT and CDR2 YENEEA. The CDR3: CASSLFRGSLETQYF. The DNA of the CDR3 is TGTGCCAGCAGCTTATTCAGGGGAAGTTTGGAGACCCAGTACTTC.

The rearrangement joins TRBV5-1 to TRBJ2-7; 11 nucleotides align to TRBD2. Trimming removed 4 bases from V and 5 bases from J; junction bases left unmatched: 11. Germline CDR1 SGHRS, CDR2 YFSETQ. The CDR3 loop spans 16 amino acids. The CDR3 nucleotides read TGCGCCAGCAGCACCCAATTTACTAGCGGGAGAAACGAGCAGTACTTC. It codes for CASSTQFTSGRNEQYF.

The chain joins TRBV29-1 to TRBJ1-3; D perhaps matches TRBD1 (5 bases). Trimming shortened V by 6 bases and J by 1 base, and 13 bases separated the two germline ends. From germline, CDR1 is SQVTM and CDR2 ANQGSEA. The CDR3 runs to 14 residues. The chain's CDR3 is CSVDVGLSGNTIYF. DNA for the CDR3: TGCAGCGTAGACGTGGGACTGTCTGGAAACACCATATATTTT.

The chain employs TRBV7-3 and TRBJ2-7, with D perhaps TRBD2 (6 bases). This CDR3 spans 15 amino acids. V was clipped by 1 base and J by 0 bases, with 10 bases between them. CDR1 SGHTA and CDR2 FQGTGA come from the germline V gene. CDR3 sequence (DNA): TGTGCCAGCAGCTTAAATCCCGGGAGCTCCTACGAGCAGTACTTC. This translates into CASSLNPGSSYEQYF. Drawing the rest from reference TRBV7-3 and TRBJ2-7, the complete variable domain is GAGVSQTPSNKVTEKGKYVELRCDPISGHTALYWYRQSLGQGPEFLIYFQGTGAADDSGLPNDRFFAVRPEGSVSTLKIQRTERGDSAVYLCASSLNPGSSYEQYFGPGTRLTVT.

V usage is TRBV5-1 and J usage is TRBJ1-1; unclear D gene. This CDR3 is built from 15 residues. V gave up 3 bases and J gave up 4 bases, with 16 bases separating them. Germline-derived CDR1 and CDR2 are SGHRS and YFSETQ. The CDR3 nucleotides read TGCGCCAGCAGCTGGGATAGTAGACGGGGCACTGAAGCTTTCTTT. Protein product: CASSWDSRRGTEAFF.

The chain joins TRBV4-2 to TRBJ2-3; TRBD2 is a possible D gene (7 bases). The V end lost 1 base, the J end lost 6 bases, and 17 bases lay between the germline ends. The germline V gene has CDR1 LGHNA and CDR2 YNFKEQ. This CDR3 comprises 16 residues. CDR3 in amino acids: CASSQAGGRRVDTQYF. For the CDR3, the DNA is TGTGCCAGCAGCCAAGCGGGGGGCCGAAGGGTTGATACGCAGTATTTT.

A few counts support this clone. This chain connects TRBV7-9 to TRBJ1-2; 7 bases agree with TRBD1. Unmatched junction bases numbered 4, after V lost 2 bases and J lost 4 bases. This CDR3 is built from 14 residues. Germline V CDR1 and CDR2: SEHNR, FQNEAQ (reference sequence). This CDR3 reads CASSLTGTAYGYTF. DNA for the CDR3: TGTGCCAGCAGCTTAACCGGGACAGCCTATGGCTACACCTTC.